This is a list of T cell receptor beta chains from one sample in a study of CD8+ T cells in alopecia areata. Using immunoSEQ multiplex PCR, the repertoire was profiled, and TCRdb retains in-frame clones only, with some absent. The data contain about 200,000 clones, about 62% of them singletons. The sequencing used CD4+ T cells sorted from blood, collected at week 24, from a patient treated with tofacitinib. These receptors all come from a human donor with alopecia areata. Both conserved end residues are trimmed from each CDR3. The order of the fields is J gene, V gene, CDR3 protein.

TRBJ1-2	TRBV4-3	ASSQDPRQGNGYT
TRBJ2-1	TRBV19	ASSRGTAAAYNEQF
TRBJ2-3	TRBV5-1	ASSLQDEDTQY
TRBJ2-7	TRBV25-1	ASSGAGDEQY
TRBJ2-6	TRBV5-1	ASSLEGPGANVLT
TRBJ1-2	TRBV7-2	ASSLDRAYGYT
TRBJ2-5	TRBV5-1	ASSTPRSQETQY
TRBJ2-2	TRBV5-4	ASSLNLPVGELF
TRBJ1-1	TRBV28	ASSTDRENTEAF
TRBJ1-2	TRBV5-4	ASSPGTANYGYT
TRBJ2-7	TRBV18	ASSPTVDSYEQY
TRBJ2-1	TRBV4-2	ASSHDSTSGRLHEQF
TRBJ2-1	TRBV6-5	ASSYGTWKGNEQF
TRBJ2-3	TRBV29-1	STRDNPWGTDAQY
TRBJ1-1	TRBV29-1	SVEGQGGAEAF
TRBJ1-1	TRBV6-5	ASSRFSVPEAF
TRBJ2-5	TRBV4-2	ASSQEGVPETQY
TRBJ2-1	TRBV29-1	SVDRSSSYNEQF
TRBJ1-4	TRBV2	ASSESGTGATNEKLF
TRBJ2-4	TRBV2	ASSPTGAKNIQY
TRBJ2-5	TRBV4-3	ASSQVYGRQETQY
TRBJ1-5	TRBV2	ASSGSGSASNQPQH
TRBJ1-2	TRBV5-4	ASSQDRDGYT
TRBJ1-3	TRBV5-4	ASSSVTGSGGNTIY
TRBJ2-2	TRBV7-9	APKVETGELF
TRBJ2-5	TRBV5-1	ASSLGTRWETQY
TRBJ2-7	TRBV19	ASSIAARDYEQY
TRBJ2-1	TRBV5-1	ASRWTSGSSYNEQF
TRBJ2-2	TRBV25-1	ASSGTGLNTGELF
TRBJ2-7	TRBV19	ASSVPGETYEQY
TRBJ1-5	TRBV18	ASSSDSNQPQH
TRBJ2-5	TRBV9	ASSAREETQY
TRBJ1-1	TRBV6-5	ASRDLAAWAEAF
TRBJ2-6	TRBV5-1	ASSTGQGGATSGANVLT
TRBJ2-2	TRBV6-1	ASSEQGSNTGELF
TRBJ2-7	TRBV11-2	ASSLVGASEYEQY
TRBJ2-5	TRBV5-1	ASSLDGLAGALGETQY
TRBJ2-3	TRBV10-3	AIAEFGSGDTQY
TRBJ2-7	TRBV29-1	SVRLAGVHEQY
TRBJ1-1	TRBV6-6	ASTRGTTEAF
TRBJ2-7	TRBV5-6	ASSLWGYYNEQY
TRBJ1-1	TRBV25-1	ASSQSPGRNPNTEAF
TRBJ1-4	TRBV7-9	ASSTRQGRKLF
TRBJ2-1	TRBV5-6	ASRRGYRDEQF
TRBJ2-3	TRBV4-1	ASSPASGGARPTDTQY
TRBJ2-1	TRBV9	ASSASALTYNEQF
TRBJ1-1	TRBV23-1	ASSDSDREYMNTEAF
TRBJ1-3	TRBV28	AILDGAAGTIY
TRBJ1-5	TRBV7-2	ASSLTGQLNQPQH